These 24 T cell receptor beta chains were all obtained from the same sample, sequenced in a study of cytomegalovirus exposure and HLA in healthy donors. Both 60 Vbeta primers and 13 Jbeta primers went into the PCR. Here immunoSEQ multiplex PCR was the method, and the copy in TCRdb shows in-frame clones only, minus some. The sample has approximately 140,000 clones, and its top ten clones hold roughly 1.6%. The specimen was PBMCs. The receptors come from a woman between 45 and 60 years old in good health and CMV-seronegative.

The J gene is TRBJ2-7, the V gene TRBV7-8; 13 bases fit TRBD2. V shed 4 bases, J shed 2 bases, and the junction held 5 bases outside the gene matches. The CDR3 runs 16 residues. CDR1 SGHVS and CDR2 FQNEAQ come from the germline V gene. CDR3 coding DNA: TGTGCCAGCAGCTCCAGGACTAGCGGGGGAACCTACGAGCAGTACTTC. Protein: CASSSRTSGGTYEQYF.

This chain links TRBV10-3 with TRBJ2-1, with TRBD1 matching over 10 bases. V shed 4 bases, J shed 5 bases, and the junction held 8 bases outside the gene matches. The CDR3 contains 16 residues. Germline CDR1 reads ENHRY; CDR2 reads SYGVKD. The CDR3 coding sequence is TGTGCCATCAGTGTTGGGCGACAGGGGGCGGACAATGAGCAGTTCTTC. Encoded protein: CAISVGRQGADNEQFF.

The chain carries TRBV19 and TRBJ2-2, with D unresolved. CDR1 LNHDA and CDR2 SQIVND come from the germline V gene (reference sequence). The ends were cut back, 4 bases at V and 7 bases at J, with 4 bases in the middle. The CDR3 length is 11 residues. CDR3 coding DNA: TGTGCCAGTAGTACGGGCGGGGAGCTGTTTTTT. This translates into CASSTGGELFF. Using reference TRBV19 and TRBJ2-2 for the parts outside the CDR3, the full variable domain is DGGITQSPKYLFRKEGQNVTLSCEQNLNHDAMYWYRQDPGQGLRLIYYSQIVNDFQKGDIAEGYSVSREKKESFPLTVTSAQKNPTAFYLCASSTGGELFFGEGSRLTVL.

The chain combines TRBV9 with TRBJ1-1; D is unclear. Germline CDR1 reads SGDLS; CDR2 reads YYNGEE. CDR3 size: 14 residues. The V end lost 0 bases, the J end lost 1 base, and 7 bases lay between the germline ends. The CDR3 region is CASSVAGANTEAFF. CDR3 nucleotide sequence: TGTGCCAGCAGCGTAGCAGGCGCGAACACTGAAGCTTTCTTT.

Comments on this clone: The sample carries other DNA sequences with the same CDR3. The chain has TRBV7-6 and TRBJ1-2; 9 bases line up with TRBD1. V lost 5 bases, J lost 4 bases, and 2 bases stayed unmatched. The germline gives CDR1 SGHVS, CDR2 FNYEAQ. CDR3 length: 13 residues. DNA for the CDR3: TGTGCCAGCAGCCCGGGACAGGGCTATGGCTACACCTTC. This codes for CASSPGQGYGYTF.

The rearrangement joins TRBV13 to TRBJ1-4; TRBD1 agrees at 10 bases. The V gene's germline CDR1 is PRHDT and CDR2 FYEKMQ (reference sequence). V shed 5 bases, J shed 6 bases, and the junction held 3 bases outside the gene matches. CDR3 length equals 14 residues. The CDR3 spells CASSMGQGYEKLFF. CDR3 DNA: TGTGCCAGCAGCATGGGACAGGGGTATGAAAAACTGTTTTTT.

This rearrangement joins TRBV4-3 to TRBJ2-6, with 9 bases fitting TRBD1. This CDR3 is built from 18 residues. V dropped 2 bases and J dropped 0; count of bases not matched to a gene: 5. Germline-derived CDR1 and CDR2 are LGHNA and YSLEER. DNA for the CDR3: TGCGCCAGCAGCCAACTGGACAGGGGTCGCTCTGGGGCCAACGTCCTGACTTTC. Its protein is CASSQLDRGRSGANVLTF.

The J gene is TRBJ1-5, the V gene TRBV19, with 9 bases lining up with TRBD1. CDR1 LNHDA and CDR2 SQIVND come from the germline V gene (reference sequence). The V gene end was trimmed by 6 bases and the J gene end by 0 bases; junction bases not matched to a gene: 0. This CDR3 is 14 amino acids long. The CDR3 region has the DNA TGTGCCAGTAGGGGACAGGGTAGCAATCAGCCCCAGCATTTT. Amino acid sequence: CASRGQGSNQPQHF.

This CDR3 is CASSRPGLAGGTGELFF. Written as DNA, the CDR3 is TGTGCCAGCAGCCGTCCCGGCCTAGCGGGGGGAACCGGGGAGCTGTTTTTT. This rearrangement joins TRBV27 to TRBJ2-2; TRBD2 matches at 11 bases. Looked up from germline, CDR1 is MNHEY and CDR2 is SMNVEV (reference sequence). The V gene end was trimmed by 6 bases and the J gene end by 5 bases; junction bases not matched to a gene: 11. CDR3 length: 17 amino acids.

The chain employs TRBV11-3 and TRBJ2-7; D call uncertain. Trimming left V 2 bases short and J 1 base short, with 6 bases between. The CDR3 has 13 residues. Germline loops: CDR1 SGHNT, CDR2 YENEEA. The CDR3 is CASSLSSSYEQYF. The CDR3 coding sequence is TGTGCCAGCAGCTTAAGCTCTTCCTACGAGCAGTACTTC.

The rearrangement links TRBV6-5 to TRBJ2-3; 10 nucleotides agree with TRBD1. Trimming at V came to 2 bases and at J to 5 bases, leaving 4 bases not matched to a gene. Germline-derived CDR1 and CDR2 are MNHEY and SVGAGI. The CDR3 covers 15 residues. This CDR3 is CASSYVDRGLDTQYF. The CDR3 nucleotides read TGTGCCAGCAGTTACGTTGACAGGGGGCTAGATACGCAGTATTTT.

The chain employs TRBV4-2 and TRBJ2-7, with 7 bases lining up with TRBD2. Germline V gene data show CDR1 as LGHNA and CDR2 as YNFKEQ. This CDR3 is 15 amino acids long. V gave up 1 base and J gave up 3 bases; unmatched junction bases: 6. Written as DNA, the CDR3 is TGTGCCAGCAGCCAAGGTAGTCTAGCGGTCTACGAGCAGTACTTC. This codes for CASSQGSLAVYEQYF.

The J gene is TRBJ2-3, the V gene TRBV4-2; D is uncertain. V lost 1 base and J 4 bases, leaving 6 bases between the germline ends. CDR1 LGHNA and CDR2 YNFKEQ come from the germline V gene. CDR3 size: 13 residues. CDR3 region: CASSQGLADTQYF. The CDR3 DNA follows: TGTGCCAGCAGCCAAGGACTGGCAGATACGCAGTATTTT.

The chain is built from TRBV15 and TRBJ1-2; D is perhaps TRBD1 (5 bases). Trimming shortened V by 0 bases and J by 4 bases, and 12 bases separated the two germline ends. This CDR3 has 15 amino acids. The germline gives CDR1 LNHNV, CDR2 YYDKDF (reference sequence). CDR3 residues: CATSRDVRVPYGYTF. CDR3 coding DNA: TGTGCCACCAGCAGAGATGTCAGGGTCCCCTATGGCTACACCTTC.

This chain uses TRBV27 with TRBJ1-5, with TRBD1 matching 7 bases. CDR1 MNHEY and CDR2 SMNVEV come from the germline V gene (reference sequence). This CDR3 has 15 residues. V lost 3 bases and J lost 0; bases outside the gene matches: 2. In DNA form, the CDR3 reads TGTGCCAGCAGTTTGACAGGGTATAGCAATCAGCCCCAGCATTTT. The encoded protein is CASSLTGYSNQPQHF.

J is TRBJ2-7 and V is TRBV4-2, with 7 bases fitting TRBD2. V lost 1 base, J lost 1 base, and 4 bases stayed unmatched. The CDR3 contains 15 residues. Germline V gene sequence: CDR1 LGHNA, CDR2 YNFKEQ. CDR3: CASSQARTRSYEQYF. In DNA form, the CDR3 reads TGTGCCAGCAGCCAAGCGCGGACTAGGTCCTACGAGCAGTACTTC.

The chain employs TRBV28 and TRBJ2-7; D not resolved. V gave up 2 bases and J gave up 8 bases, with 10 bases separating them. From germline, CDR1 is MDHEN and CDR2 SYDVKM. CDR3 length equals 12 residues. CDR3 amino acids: CASSLKPLKQYF. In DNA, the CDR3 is TGTGCCAGCAGTTTAAAGCCCCTCAAGCAGTACTTC.

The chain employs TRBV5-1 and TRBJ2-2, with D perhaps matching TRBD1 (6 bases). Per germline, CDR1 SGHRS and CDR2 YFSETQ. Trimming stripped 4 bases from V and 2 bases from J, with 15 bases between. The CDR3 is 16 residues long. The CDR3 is CASSVSGTKNTGELFF. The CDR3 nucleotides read TGCGCCAGCAGCGTCTCCGGGACAAAAAACACCGGGGAGCTGTTTTTT.

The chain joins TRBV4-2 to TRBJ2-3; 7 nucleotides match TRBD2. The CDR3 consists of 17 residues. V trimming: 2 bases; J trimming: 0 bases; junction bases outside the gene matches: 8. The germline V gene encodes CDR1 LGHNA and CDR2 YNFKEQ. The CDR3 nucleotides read TGTGCCAGCAGCCAACGGGGACTAATATCTAGCACAGATACGCAGTATTTT. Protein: CASSQRGLISSTDTQYF.

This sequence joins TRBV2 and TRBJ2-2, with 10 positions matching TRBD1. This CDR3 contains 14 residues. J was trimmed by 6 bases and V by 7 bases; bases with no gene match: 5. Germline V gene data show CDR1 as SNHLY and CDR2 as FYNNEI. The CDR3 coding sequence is TGTGCCAGCACCCGGGACAGGGGATCCGGGGAGCTGTTTTTT. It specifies CASTRDRGSGELFF.

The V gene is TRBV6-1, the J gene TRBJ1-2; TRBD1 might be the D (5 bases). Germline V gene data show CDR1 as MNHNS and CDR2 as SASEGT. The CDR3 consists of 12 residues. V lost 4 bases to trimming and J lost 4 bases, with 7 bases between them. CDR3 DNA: TGTGCCAGCAGTGGACAGCGCTATGGCTACACCTTC. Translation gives CASSGQRYGYTF.

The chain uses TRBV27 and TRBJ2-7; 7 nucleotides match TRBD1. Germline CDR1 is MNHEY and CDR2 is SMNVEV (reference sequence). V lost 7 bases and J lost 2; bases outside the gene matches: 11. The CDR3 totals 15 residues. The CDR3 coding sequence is TGTGCCAGCAAGCGTGAGAGGACAGGCCCCTACGAGCAGTACTTC. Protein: CASKRERTGPYEQYF.

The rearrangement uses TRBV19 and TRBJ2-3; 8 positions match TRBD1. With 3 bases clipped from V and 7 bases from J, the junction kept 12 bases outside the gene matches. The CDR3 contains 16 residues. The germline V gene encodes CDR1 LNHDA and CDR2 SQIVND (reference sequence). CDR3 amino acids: CASSIVGQGGVYTQYF. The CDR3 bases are TGTGCCAGTAGTATTGTTGGACAGGGAGGAGTATATACGCAGTATTTT.

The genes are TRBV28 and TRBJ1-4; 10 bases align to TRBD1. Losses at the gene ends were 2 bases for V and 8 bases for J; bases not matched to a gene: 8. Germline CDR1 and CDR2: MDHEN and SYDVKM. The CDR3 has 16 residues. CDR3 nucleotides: TGTGCCAGCAGTTTACCTCCGGGACAGGGGAACGAAAAACTGTTTTTT. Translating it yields CASSLPPGQGNEKLFF. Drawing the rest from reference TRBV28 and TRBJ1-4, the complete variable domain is DVKVTQSSRYLVKRTGEKVFLECVQDMDHENMFWYRQDPGLGLRLIYFSYDVKMKEKGDIPEGYSVSREKKERFSLILESASTNQTSMYLCASSLPPGQGNEKLFFGSGTQLSVL.